This is a list of T cell receptor beta chains from one sample in a study of beta chain features in type 1 diabetes. Sequenced by immunoSEQ multiplex PCR; TCRdb stores in-frame clones only, minus some. Among about 320,000 clones listed, around 13% were seen once. Sequencing was done on a sample of central memory CD4+ T cells from blood. Every receptor here comes from a man aged 25-45 years in good health. Both conserved end residues are part of each CDR3. A D gene is named only where the DNA matches it firmly. Only some rows state a clone size, as once, few, many or a class for expanded clones.

size	V	J	D	CDR3	DNA
NA	TRBV15	TRBJ1-6	NA	CATSRGGGRGNSPLHF	TGTGCCACCAGCCGGGGTGGAGGAAGGGGTAATTCACCCCTCCACTTT
NA	TRBV6-5	TRBJ2-2	NA	CASSYLSFSQPGELFF	TGTGCCAGCAGTTACTTGTCCTTCTCCCAACCCGGGGAGCTGTTTTTT
few	TRBV2	TRBJ2-1	TRBD1	CASSRQGYNEQFF	TGTGCCAGCAGCCGACAGGGATACAATGAGCAGTTCTTC
few	TRBV25-1	TRBJ2-5	TRBD2	CASSEGGASGSRETQYF	TGTGCCAGCAGTGAAGGGGGGGCTAGCGGGAGCCGGGAGACCCAGTACTTC
few	TRBV6-5	TRBJ2-1	NA	CASSYAGTSVDEQFF	TGTGCCAGCAGTTACGCTGGGACTTCGGTCGATGAGCAGTTCTTC
few	TRBV6-8	TRBJ1-5	TRBD1	CASSYSRQGYQPQHF	TGTGCCAGCAGTTACTCGAGACAGGGGTATCAGCCCCAGCATTTT
NA	TRBV4-3	TRBJ1-6	NA	CASSQDPGRGGSPLHF	TGCGCCAGCAGCCAAGATCCCGGGAGGGGCGGATCACCCCTCCACTTT
NA	TRBV7-9	TRBJ2-5	TRBD2	CASSPLRLAGGAWETQYF	TGTGCCAGCAGCCCCCTCAGGCTAGCGGGAGGGGCATGGGAGACCCAGTACTTC
few	TRBV6-1	TRBJ2-7	TRBD2	CASSLAGGRYEQYF	TGTGCCAGCAGTTTAGCGGGGGGTCGCTACGAGCAGTACTTC
many	TRBV19	TRBJ1-2	NA	CASSPAGSYGYTF	TGTGCCAGTAGTCCGGCGGGTAGCTATGGCTACACCTTC
few	TRBV15	TRBJ2-4	TRBD2	CATSRSAGGVDIQYF	TGTGCCACCAGCAGATCCGCGGGAGGGGTGGACATTCAGTACTTC
NA	TRBV6-1	TRBJ1-2	NA	CASSETSNYGYTF	TGTGCCAGCAGTGAAACATCTAACTATGGCTACACCTTC
few	TRBV29-1	TRBJ2-5	NA	CSVEKDVAALGAQYF	TGCAGCGTTGAAAAAGACGTGGCCGCCCTAGGGGCCCAGTACTTC
NA	TRBV12-5	TRBJ1-5	NA	CASGPAGGYQPQHF	TGTGCTAGTGGTCCTGCCGGTGGATATCAGCCCCAGCATTTT
few	TRBV5-4	TRBJ2-3	TRBD2	CASSIPQAGVGATDTQYF	TGTGCCAGCAGCATCCCCCAAGCGGGGGTTGGGGCGACAGATACGCAGTATTTT
few	TRBV2	TRBJ1-1	NA	CASSNTGFSEAFF	TGTGCCAGCAGTAATACAGGGTTTTCTGAAGCTTTCTTT
NA	TRBV7-9	TRBJ1-3	NA	CASSLRRAIYF	TGTGCCAGCAGCCTTAGACGGGCCATATATTTT
NA	TRBV4-3	TRBJ1-4	NA	CASSQALGGQGNEKLFF	TGCGCCAGCAGCCAAGCCTTGGGGGGTCAGGGTAATGAAAAACTGTTTTTT
NA	TRBV10-3	TRBJ2-7	TRBD1	CAISGRTGAYEQYF	TGTGCCATCAGTGGGAGGACAGGGGCGTACGAGCAGTACTTC
many	TRBV7-9	TRBJ1-1	TRBD1	CASSLYRGAEAFF	TGTGCCAGCAGCTTATACAGGGGAGCTGAAGCTTTCTTT
few	TRBV5-1	TRBJ2-2	NA	CASSLSPGELFF	TGCGCCAGCAGCTTGTCTCCCGGGGAGCTGTTTTTT
few	TRBV19	TRBJ2-3	TRBD2	CASSGLAGDSDTQYF	TGTGCCAGTAGTGGACTAGCGGGAGATTCGGATACGCAGTATTTT
few	TRBV4-1	TRBJ2-7	NA	CASSQERVGEQYF	TGCGCCAGCAGCCAAGAGAGGGTTGGTGAGCAGTACTTC
NA	TRBV6-1	TRBJ2-5	NA	CASSARLRKETQYF	TGTGCCAGCAGTGCCCGACTGAGAAAAGAGACCCAGTACTTC
few	TRBV5-4	TRBJ2-1	TRBD1	CASSRDRGRGYEQFF	TGTGCCAGCAGCCGCGACAGGGGTAGGGGCTATGAGCAGTTCTTC
few	TRBV19	TRBJ2-3	TRBD2	CATGTSGGTDTQYF	TGTGCCACCGGGACTAGCGGGGGCACAGATACGCAGTATTTT
few	TRBV6-5	TRBJ2-5	TRBD1	CARKQGISEETQYF	TGTGCCAGGAAACAGGGGATTAGCGAAGAGACCCAGTACTTC
NA	TRBV4-3	TRBJ2-2	NA	CASSQDEGLNTGELFF	TGCGCCAGCAGCCAAGATGAGGGGTTAAACACCGGGGAGCTGTTTTTT
many	TRBV7-9	TRBJ2-7	NA	CASSRSSYEQYF	TGTGCCAGCAGCCGGTCCTCCTACGAGCAGTACTTC
few	TRBV5-6	TRBJ1-5	NA	CASSLGEGPQHF	TGTGCCAGCAGCTTAGGGGAGGGGCCCCAGCATTTT
NA	TRBV7-9	TRBJ2-2	TRBD2	CASSPRGGTNTGELFF	TGTGCCAGCAGCCCTCGGGGGGGAACGAACACCGGGGAGCTGTTTTTT
NA	TRBV5-6	TRBJ1-4	TRBD1	CASSDRQGQFEKLFF	TGTGCCAGCAGTGATCGACAGGGGCAGTTTGAAAAACTGTTTTTT
few	TRBV29-1	TRBJ1-1	NA	CSVDRATEAFF	TGCAGCGTTGACCGAGCTACTGAAGCTTTCTTT
few	TRBV7-2	TRBJ2-2	NA	CASSLRSRPGETGELFF	TGTGCCAGCAGCTTAAGATCACGGCCAGGGGAGACCGGGGAGCTGTTTTTT
NA	TRBV27	TRBJ1-5	NA	CASSPVGASNQPQHF	TGTGCCAGCAGTCCAGTGGGGGCCAGCAATCAGCCCCAGCATTTT
NA	TRBV12-5	TRBJ2-5	NA	CASGHPGETQETQYF	TGTGCTAGTGGTCACCCGGGGGAGACCCAAGAGACCCAGTACTTC
many	TRBV29-1	TRBJ2-3	TRBD2	CSVGTSHTSDTQYF	TGCAGCGTCGGGACTAGTCATACCTCAGATACGCAGTATTTT
NA	TRBV6-1	TRBJ2-5	NA	CASSWTKKETQYF	TGTGCCAGCAGCTGGACGAAAAAAGAGACCCAGTACTTC
NA	TRBV7-2	TRBJ2-4	NA	CASSLRQGRGKNIQYF	TGTGCCAGCAGCTTACGTCAGGGGCGAGGCAAAAACATTCAGTACTTC
many	TRBV29-1	TRBJ2-4	TRBD2	CSVDDLRGAQDIQYF	TGCAGCGTTGACGACCTGCGGGGGGCGCAGGACATTCAGTACTTC
NA	TRBV4-1	TRBJ1-4	NA	CASSQFAHRTNEKLFF	TGCGCCAGCAGCCAGTTCGCGCACCGAACTAATGAAAAACTGTTTTTT
NA	TRBV9	TRBJ2-3	TRBD2	CASSPVLAGGTTDTQYF	TGTGCCAGCAGCCCGGTACTAGCGGGAGGTACCACAGATACGCAGTATTTT
NA	TRBV27	TRBJ2-1	TRBD1	CASTQGPSYNEQFF	TGTGCCAGCACACAGGGGCCCTCCTACAATGAGCAGTTCTTC
NA	TRBV5-5	TRBJ1-1	TRBD1	CASSSGGQGNTEAFF	TGTGCCAGCAGCTCTGGAGGACAGGGGAACACTGAAGCTTTCTTT
NA	TRBV12-5	TRBJ1-2	NA	CASGSGRTGGYTF	TGTGCTAGTGGTTCCGGGAGGACCGGGGGCTACACCTTC
few	TRBV14	TRBJ2-2	NA	CASSPDLGPPNTGELFF	TGTGCCAGCAGCCCTGACCTCGGGCCTCCGAACACCGGGGAGCTGTTTTTT
NA	TRBV9	TRBJ2-1	NA	CASSPHPTGHEQFF	TGTGCCAGCAGCCCACATCCCACAGGACATGAGCAGTTCTTC
NA	TRBV7-8	TRBJ1-6	NA	CASSLTWGSLRDSPLHF	TGTGCCAGCAGCTTAACTTGGGGGTCCCTTCGGGATTCACCCCTCCACTTT
NA	TRBV7-3	TRBJ1-5	NA	CASSHSGVGNQPQHF	TGTGCCAGCAGCCACTCAGGGGTAGGAAATCAGCCCCAGCATTTT
few	TRBV15	TRBJ2-2	TRBD2	CATSKAGTANTGELFF	TGTGCCACCAGCAAAGCGGGGACGGCGAACACCGGGGAGCTGTTTTTT
NA	TRBV7-6	TRBJ2-7	NA	CASSFGGARQIPYEQYF	TGTGCCAGCAGCTTCGGTGGGGCCCGACAGATTCCCTACGAGCAGTACTTC
few	TRBV7-3	TRBJ2-5	NA	CASSLASFRGETQYF	TGTGCCAGCAGCTTAGCGTCGTTTCGGGGAGAGACCCAGTACTTC
NA	TRBV9	TRBJ1-1	NA	CASSVGDLGAKEAFF	TGTGCCAGCAGCGTAGGGGATCTGGGGGCGAAGGAAGCTTTCTTT
many	TRBV7-6	TRBJ2-7	NA	CASSLTQGREQYF	TGTGCCAGCAGCTTAACGCAGGGACGGGAGCAGTACTTC
few	TRBV6-6	TRBJ2-7	NA	CASRSRRDSYEQYF	TGTGCCAGCAGATCGCGCAGGGACTCCTACGAGCAGTACTTC
few	TRBV11-2	TRBJ2-5	NA	CASSLGRIRQETQYF	TGTGCCAGCAGCTTAGGTAGGATCCGCCAAGAGACCCAGTACTTC
few	TRBV18	TRBJ2-5	NA	CASSKGLGETQYF	TGTGCCAGCTCAAAGGGGCTAGGAGAGACCCAGTACTTC
few	TRBV5-8	TRBJ2-1	NA	CASNPQGVSYNEQFF	TGTGCCAGCAACCCACAAGGTGTGTCCTACAATGAGCAGTTCTTC
few	TRBV5-1	TRBJ2-2	TRBD2	CASSLSPSGNTGELFF	TGCGCCAGCAGCTTGAGCCCTAGCGGAAACACCGGGGAGCTGTTTTTT
few	TRBV7-2	TRBJ1-2	TRBD1	CASSPGRQGLGYGYTF	TGTGCCAGCAGCCCCGGTAGACAGGGGCTGGGCTATGGCTACACCTTC